The TCR beta chain under discussion was sequenced for a study of blood T cell repertoires in COVID-19. Germline lookup yields CDR1 SGHDT and CDR2 YYEEEE. CDR3 length: 14 amino acids. V dropped 0 bases and J dropped 2 bases, with 8 bases sitting between them. Allocation to cohorts depended on clinical history reported by the participants. Exposed volunteers were people who met a COVID-19 case within 2 weeks before study entry. The protocol was immunoSEQ multiplex PCR, while the TCRdb copy is restricted to in-frame clones and leaves out a portion. The top ten clones hold about 3.3% of a sample with under 200,000 clones, around 83% of them seen once.

This chain uses TRBV5-6 with TRBJ1-1; D unclear. This sequence was found in a woman aged 25 to 45 who had been exposed to COVID-19. The sequenced sample was PBMCs or T cells enriched from blood (not recorded which). The DNA of the CDR3 is TGTGCCAGCAGCTTGGGTCGGTATAACACTGAAGCTTTCTTT. Translation gives CASSLGRYNTEAFF.